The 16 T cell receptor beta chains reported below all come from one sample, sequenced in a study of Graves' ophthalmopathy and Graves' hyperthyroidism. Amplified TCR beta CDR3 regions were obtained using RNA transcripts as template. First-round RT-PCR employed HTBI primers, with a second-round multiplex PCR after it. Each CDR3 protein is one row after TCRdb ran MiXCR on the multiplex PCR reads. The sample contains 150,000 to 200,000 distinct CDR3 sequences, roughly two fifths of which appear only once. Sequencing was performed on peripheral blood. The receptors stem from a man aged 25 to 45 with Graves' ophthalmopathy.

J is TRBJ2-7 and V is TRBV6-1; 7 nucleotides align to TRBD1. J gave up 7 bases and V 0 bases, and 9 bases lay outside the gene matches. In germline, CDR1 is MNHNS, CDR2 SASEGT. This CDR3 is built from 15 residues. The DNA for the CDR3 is TGTGCCAGCAGTGAAGCGAAGACAGGGTCGAGGGAGCAGTACTTC. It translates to CASSEAKTGSREQYF.

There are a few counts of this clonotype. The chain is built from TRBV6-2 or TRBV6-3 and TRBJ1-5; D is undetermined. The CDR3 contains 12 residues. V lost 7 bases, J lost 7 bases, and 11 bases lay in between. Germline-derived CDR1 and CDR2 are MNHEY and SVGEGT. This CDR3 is CASKDPGQPQHF. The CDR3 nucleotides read TGTGCCAGCAAGGATCCCGGACAGCCCCAGCATTTT.

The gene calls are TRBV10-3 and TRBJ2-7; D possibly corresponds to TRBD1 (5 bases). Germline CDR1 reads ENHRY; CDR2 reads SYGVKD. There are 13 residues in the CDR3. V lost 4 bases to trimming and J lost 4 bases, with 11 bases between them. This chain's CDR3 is CAISGAGWYEQYF. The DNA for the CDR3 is TGTGCCATCAGTGGGGCAGGGTGGTACGAGCAGTACTTC.

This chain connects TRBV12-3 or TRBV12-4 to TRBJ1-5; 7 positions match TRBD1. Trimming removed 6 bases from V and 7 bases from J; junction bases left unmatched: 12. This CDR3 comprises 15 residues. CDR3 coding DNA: TGTGCCAGCAGGGTTACAGGGGAAGGAGAGCAGCCCCAGCATTTT. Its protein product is CASRVTGEGEQPQHF.

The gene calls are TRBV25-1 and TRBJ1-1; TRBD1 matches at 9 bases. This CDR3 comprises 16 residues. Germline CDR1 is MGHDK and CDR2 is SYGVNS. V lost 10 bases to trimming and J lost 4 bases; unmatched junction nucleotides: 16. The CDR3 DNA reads TGTGCCAACATACCGGGACAGGGAAAACGAGGCACTGAAGCTTTCTTT. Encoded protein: CANIPGQGKRGTEAFF.

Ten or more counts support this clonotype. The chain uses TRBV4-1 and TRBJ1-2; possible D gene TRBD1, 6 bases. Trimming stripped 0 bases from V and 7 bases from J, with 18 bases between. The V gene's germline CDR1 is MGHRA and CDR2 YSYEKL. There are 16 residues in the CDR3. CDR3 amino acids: CASSQDGVFLGGGYTF. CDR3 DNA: TGCGCCAGCAGCCAAGACGGCGTGTTCTTAGGGGGTGGCTACACCTTC.

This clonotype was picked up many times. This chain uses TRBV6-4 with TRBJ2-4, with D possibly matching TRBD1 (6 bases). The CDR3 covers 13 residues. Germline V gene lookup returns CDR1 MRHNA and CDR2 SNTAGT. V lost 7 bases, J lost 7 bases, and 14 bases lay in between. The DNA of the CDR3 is TGTGCCAGCACCTTGGACAGATATAACATTCAGTACTTC. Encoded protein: CASTLDRYNIQYF.

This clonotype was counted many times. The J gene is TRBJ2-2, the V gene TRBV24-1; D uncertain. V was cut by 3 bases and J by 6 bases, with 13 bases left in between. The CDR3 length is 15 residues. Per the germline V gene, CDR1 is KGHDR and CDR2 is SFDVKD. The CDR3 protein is CATSDPPPGSGELFF. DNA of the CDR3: TGTGCCACCAGTGATCCCCCCCCTGGGTCCGGGGAGCTGTTTTTT.

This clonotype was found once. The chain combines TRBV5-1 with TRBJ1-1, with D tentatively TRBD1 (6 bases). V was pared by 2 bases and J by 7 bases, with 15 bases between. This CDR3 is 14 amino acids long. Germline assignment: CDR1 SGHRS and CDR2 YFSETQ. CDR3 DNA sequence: TGCGCCAGCAGCTTTAGGACAGAAGGAGATGAAGCTTTCTTT. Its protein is CASSFRTEGDEAFF.

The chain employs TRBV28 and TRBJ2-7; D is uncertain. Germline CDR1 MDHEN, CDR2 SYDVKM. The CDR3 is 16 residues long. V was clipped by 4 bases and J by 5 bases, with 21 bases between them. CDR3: CASSSKVSIPGNEQYF. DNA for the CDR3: TGTGCCAGCAGTTCTAAAGTCAGTATCCCCGGTAACGAGCAGTACTTC.

This chain's CDR3 is CSARTGTSGRSSYEQYF. The CDR3 DNA reads TGCAGTGCTAGAACCGGGACTAGCGGGCGAAGCTCCTACGAGCAGTACTTC. The rearrangement links TRBV20-1 to TRBJ2-7; TRBD2 aligns across 12 bases. The ends lost 2 bases at V and 0 bases at J; junction bases unmatched: 8. Germline V gene data show CDR1 as DFQATT and CDR2 as SNEGSKA (reference sequence). This CDR3 has 17 amino acids.

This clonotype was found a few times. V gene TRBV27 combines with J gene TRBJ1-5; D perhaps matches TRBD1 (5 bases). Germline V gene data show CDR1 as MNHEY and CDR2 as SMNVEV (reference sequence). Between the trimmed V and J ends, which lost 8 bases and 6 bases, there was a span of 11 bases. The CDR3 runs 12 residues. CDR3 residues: CASWGMSQPQHF. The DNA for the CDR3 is TGTGCCAGCTGGGGGATGTCTCAGCCCCAGCATTTT.

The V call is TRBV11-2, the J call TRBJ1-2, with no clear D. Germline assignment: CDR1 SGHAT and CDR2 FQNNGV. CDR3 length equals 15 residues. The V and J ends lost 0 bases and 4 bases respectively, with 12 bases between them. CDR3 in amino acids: CASSLDSSPGYGYTF. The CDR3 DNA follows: TGTGCCAGCAGCTTAGACAGTTCGCCTGGCTATGGCTACACCTTC.

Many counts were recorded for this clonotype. This chain's CDR3 is CATSRDGTNNSPLHF. The CDR3 region has the DNA TGTGCCACCAGCAGAGATGGGACAAATAATTCACCCCTCCACTTT. The genes are TRBV15 and TRBJ1-6; maybe TRBD1 (6 bases). Germline values: CDR1 LNHNV, CDR2 YYDKDF (reference sequence). The CDR3 extends over 15 amino acids. V lost 0 bases and J lost 5, with 8 bases in between.

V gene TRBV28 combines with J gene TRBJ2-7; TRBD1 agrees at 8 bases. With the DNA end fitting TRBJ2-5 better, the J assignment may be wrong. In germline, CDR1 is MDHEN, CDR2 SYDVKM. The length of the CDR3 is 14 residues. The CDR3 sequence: CASSPSGTGETQYF. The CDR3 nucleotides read TGTGCCAGCAGTCCCTCCGGGACAGGAGAGACCCAGTACTTC.

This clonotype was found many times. In DNA, the CDR3 is TGTGCCAGCAGCGCCGACCGGAACACTGAAGCTTTCTTT. As protein: CASSADRNTEAFF. J is TRBJ1-1 and V is TRBV7-2, with no clear D. Germline CDR1 SGHTA, CDR2 FQGNSA. This CDR3 has 13 amino acids. With 5 bases removed from V and 1 base from J, the gap between germline ends came to 8 bases.